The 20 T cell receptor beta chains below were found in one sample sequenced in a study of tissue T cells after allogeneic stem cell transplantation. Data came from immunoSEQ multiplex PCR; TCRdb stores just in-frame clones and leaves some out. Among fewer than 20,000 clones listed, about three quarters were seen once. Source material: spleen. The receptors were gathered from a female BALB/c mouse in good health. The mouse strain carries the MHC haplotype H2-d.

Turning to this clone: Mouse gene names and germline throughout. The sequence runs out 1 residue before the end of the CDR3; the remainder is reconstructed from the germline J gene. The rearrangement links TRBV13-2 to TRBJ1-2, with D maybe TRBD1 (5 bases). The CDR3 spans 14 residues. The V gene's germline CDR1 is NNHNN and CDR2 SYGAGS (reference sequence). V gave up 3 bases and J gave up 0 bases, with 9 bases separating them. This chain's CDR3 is CASGVGQSNSDYTF. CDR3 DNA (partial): TGTGCCAGCGGTGTCGGACAATCAAACTCCGACTACACC.

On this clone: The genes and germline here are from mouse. CDR3 DNA, as far as it was read: TGTGCCAGCAGTCCGGACAAAGAAGACACCCAGTAC. As protein: CASSPDKEDTQY. The full CDR3 sequence reads CASSPDKEDTQYF. This rearrangement joins TRBV24 to TRBJ2-5; possibly TRBD1 for D (5 bases). The CDR3 end lies 1 residue beyond the end of the read and is filled in from the germline J gene. The CDR3 is 13 amino acids. V lost 4 bases to trimming and J lost 4 bases, with 9 bases between them. CDR1 and CDR2 from the germline V gene are KGHTA and FRNEEI.

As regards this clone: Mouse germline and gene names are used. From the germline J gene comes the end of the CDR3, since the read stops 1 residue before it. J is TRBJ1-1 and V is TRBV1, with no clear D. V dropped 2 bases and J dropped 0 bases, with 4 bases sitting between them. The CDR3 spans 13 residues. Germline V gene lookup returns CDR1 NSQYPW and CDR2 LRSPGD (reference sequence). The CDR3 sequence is CTCSANANTEVFF. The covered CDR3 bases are TGCACCTGCAGTGCAAATGCAAACACAGAAGTCTTC.

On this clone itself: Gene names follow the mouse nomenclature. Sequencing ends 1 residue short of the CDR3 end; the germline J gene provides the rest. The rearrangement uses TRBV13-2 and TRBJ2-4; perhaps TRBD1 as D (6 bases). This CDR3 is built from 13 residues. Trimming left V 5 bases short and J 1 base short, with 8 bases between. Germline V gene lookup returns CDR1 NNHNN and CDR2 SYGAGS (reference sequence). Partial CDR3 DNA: TGTGCCAGCGGACAGGGACGTCAAAACACCTTGTAC. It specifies CASGQGRQNTLY. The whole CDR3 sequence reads CASGQGRQNTLYF.

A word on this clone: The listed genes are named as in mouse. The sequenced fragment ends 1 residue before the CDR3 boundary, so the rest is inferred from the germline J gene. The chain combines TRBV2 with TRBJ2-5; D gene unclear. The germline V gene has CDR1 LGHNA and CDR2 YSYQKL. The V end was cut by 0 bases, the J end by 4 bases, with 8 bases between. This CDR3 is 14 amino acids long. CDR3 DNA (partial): TGTGCCAGCAGCCAAGATGGGCCGGAAGACACCCAGTAC. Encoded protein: CASSQDGPEDTQY. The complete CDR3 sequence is CASSQDGPEDTQYF.

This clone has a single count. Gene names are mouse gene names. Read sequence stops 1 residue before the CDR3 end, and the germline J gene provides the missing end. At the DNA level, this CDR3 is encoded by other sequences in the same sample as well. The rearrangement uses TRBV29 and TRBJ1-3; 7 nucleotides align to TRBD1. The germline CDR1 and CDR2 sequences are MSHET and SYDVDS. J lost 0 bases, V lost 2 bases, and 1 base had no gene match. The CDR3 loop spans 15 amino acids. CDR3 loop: CASSLRDSSGNTLYF. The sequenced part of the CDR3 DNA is TGTGCTAGCAGTTTACGGGACAGTTCTGGAAATACGCTCTAT.

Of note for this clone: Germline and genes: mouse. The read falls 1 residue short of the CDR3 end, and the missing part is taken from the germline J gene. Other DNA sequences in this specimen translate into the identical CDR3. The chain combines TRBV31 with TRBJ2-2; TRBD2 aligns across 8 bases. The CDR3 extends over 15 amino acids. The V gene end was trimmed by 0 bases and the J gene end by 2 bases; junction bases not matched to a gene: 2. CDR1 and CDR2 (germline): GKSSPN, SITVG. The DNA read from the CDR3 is TGTGCCTGGAGTCTAGGGGGGGCGAACACCGGGCAGCTCTAC. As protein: CAWSLGGANTGQLY. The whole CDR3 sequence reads CAWSLGGANTGQLYF.

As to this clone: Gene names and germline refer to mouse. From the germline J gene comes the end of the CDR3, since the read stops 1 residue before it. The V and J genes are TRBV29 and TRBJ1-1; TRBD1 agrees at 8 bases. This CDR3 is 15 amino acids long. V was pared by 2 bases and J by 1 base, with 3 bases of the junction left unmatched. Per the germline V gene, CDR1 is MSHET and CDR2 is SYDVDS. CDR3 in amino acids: CASSLPDRGNTEVFF. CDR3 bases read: TGTGCTAGCAGTTTACCTGACAGGGGAAACACAGAAGTCTTC. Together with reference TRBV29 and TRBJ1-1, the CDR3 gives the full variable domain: DMKVTQMPRYLIKRMGENVLLECGQDMSHETMYWYRQDPGLGLQLIYISYDVDSNSEGDIPKGYRVSRKKREHFSLILDSAKTNQTSVYFCASSLPDRGNTEVFFGKGTRLTVV.

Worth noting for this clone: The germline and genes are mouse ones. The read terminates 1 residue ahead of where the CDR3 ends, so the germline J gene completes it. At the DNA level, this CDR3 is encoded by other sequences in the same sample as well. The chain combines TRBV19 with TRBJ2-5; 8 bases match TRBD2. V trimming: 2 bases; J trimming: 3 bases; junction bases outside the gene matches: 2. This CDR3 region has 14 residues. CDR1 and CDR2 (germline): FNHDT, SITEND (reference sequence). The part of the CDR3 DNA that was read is TGTGCCAGCAGTATCGGGGGGGCGCAAGACACCCAGTAC. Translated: CASSIGGAQDTQY. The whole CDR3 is CASSIGGAQDTQYF. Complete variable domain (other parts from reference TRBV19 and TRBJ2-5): GGIITQTPKFLIGQEGQKLTLKCQQNFNHDTMYWYRQDSGKGLRLIYYSITENDLQKGDLSEGYDASREKKSSFSLTVTSAQKNEMAVFLCASSIGGAQDTQYFGPGTRLLVL.

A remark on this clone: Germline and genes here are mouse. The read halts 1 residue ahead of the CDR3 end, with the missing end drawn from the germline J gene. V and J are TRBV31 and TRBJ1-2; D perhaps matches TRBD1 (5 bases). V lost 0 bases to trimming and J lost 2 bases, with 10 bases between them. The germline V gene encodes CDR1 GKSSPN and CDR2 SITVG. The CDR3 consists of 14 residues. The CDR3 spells CAWSLPGSNSDYTF. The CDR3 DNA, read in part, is TGTGCCTGGAGTCTACCAGGGTCCAACTCCGACTACACC.

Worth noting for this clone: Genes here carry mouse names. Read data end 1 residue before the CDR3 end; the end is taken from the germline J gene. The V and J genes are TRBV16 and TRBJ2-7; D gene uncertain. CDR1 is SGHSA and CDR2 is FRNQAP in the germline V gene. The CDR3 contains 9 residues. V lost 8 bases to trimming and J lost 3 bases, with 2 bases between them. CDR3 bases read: TGTGCAAGCCACTATGAACAGTAC. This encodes CASHYEQY. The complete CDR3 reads CASHYEQYF.

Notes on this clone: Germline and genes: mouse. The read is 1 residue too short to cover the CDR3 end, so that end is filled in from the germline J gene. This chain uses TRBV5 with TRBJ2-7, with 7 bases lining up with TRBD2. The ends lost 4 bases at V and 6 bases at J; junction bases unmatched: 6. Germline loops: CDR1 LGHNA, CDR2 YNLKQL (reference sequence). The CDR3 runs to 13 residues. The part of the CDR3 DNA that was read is TGTGCCAGCAGCCCCCCCTGGGGGATTGAACAGTAC. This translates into CASSPPWGIEQY. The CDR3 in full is CASSPPWGIEQYF.

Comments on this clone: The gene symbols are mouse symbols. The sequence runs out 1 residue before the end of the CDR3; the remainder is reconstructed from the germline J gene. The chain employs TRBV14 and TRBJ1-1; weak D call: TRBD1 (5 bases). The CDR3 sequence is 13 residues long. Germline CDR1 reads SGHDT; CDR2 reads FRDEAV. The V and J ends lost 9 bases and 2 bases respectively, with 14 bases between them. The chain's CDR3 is CAISPGINTEVFF. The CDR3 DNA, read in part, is TGTGCCATATCTCCAGGGATCAACACAGAAGTCTTC.

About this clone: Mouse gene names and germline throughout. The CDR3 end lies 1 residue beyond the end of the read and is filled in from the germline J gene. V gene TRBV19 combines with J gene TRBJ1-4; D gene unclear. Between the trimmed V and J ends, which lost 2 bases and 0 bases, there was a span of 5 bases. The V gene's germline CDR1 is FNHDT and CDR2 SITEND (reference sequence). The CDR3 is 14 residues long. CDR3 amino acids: CASSMRISNERLFF. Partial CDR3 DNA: TGTGCCAGCAGTATGAGAATTTCCAACGAAAGATTATTT. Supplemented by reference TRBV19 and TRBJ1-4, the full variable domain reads GGIITQTPKFLIGQEGQKLTLKCQQNFNHDTMYWYRQDSGKGLRLIYYSITENDLQKGDLSEGYDASREKKSSFSLTVTSAQKNEMAVFLCASSMRISNERLFFGHGTKLSVL.

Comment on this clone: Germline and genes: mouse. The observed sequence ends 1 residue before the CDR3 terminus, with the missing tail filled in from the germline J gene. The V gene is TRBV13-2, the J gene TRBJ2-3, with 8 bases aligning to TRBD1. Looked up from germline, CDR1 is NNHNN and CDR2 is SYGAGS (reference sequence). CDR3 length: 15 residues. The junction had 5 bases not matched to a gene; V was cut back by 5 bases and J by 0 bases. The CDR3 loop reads CASGGTGSSAETLYF. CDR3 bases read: TGTGCCAGCGGCGGGACAGGTTCTAGTGCAGAAACGCTGTAT.

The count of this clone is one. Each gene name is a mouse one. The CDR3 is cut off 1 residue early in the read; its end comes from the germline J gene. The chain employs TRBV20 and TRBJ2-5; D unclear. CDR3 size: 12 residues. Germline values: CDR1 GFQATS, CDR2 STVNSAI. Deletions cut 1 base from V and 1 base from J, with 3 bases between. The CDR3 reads CGARGYQDTQYF. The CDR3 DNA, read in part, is TGTGGTGCTAGGGGGTACCAAGACACCCAGTAC.

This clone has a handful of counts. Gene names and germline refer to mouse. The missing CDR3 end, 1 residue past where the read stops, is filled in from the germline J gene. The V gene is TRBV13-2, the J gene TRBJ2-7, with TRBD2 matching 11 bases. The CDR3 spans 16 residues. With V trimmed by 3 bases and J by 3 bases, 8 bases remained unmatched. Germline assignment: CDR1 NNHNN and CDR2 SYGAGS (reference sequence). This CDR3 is CASGVPPGLGDYEQYF. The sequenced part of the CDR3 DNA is TGTGCCAGCGGTGTTCCTCCGGGACTGGGGGACTATGAACAGTAC.

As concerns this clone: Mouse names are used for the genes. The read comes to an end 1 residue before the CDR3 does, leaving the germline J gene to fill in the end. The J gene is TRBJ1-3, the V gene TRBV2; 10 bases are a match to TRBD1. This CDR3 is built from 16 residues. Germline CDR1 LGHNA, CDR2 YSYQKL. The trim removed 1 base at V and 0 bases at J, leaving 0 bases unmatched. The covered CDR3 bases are TGTGCCAGCAGCCAAGGGACAGGGGGTTCTGGAAATACGCTCTAT. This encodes CASSQGTGGSGNTLY. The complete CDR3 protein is CASSQGTGGSGNTLYF.

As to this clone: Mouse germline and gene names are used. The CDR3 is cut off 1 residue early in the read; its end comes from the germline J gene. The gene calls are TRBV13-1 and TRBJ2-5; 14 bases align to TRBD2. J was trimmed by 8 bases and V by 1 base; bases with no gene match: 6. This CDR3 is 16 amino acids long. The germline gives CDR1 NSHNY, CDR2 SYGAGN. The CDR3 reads CASSDRDWGGEGTQYF. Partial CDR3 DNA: TGTGCCAGCAGTGATAGGGACTGGGGGGGCGAGGGCACCCAGTAC.

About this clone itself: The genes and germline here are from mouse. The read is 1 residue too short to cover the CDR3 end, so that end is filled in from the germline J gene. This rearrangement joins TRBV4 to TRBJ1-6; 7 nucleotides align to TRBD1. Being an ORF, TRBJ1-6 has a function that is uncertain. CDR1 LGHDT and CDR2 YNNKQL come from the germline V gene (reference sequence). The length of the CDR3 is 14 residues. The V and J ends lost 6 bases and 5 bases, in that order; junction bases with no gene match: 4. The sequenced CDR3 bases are TGTGCCAGCAGAAGACAGGGTGATAATTCGCCCCTCTAC. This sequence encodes CASRRQGDNSPLY. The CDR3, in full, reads CASRRQGDNSPLYF.